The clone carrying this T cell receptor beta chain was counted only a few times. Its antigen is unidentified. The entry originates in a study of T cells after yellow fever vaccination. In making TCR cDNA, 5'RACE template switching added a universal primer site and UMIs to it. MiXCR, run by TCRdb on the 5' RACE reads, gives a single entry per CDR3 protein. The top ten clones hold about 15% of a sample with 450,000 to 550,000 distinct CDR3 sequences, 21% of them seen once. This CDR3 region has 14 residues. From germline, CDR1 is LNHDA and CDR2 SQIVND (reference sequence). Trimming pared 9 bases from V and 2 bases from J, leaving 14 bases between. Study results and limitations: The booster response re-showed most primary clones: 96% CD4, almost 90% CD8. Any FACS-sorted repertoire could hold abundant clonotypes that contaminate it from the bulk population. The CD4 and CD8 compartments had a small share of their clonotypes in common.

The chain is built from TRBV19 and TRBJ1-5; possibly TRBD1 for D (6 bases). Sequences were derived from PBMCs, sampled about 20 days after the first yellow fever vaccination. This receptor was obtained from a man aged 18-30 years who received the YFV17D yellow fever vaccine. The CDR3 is CASGPGGRNQPQHF. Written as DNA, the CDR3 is TGTGCCAGCGGGCCTGGGGGCCGCAATCAGCCCCAGCATTTT.